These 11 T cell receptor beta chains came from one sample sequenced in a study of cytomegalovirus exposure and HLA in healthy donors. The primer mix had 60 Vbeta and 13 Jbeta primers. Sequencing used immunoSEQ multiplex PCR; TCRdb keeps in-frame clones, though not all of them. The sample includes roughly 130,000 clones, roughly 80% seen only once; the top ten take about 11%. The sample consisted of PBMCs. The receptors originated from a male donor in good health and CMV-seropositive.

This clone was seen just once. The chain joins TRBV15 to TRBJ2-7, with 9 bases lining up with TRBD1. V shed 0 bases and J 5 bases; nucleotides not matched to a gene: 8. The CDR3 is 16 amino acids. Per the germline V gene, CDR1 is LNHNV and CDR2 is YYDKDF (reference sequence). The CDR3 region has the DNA TGTGCCACCAGCAGAGATCGCCTAGGGACAGGGAACGAGCAGTACTTC. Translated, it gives CATSRDRLGTGNEQYF.

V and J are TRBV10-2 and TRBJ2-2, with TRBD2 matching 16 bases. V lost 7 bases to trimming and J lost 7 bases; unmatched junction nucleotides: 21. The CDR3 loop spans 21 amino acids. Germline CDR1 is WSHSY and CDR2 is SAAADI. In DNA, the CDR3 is TGCGCCAGCACCCCAGCAGGGAGGGGACTAGCGGGAGGGCCCGGGGACGGGGAGCTGTTTTTT. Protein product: CASTPAGRGLAGGPGDGELFF.

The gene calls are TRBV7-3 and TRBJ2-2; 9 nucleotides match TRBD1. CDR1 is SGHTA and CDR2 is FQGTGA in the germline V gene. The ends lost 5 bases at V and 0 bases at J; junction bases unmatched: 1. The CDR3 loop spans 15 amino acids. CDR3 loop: CASSRQGANTGELFF. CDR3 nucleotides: TGTGCCAGCAGCCGACAGGGGGCGAACACCGGGGAGCTGTTTTTT.

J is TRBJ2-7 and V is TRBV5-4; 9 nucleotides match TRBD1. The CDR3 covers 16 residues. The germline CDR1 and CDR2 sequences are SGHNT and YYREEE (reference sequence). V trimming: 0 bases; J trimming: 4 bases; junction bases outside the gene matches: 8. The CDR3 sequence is CASSLERQGGGYEQYF. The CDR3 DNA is TGTGCCAGCAGCTTGGAAAGACAGGGGGGCGGGTACGAGCAGTACTTC.

The CDR3 sequence is CASSLGTSGELFF. The CDR3 DNA is TGTGCCAGCAGCTTGGGGACTAGCGGGGAGCTGTTTTTT. The rearrangement uses TRBV5-6 and TRBJ2-2; 7 positions match TRBD2. Trimming took 0 bases from V and 7 from J; bases not matched to a gene: 0. The length of the CDR3 is 13 residues. CDR1 and CDR2 from the germline V gene are SGHDT and YYEEEE.

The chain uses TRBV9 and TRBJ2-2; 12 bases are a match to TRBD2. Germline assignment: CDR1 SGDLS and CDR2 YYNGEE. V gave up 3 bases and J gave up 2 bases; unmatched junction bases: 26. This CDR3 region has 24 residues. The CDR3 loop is CASSARQGVGASGRVNGNTGELFF. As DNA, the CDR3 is TGTGCCAGCAGCGCCCGACAGGGGGTAGGGGCTAGCGGGAGGGTTAATGGAAACACCGGGGAGCTGTTTTTT.

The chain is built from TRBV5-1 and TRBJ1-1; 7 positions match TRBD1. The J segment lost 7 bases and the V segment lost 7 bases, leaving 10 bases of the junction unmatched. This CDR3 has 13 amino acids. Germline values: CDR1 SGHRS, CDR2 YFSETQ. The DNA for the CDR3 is TGCGCCAGCCGGACCGGGACAGATAATGAAGCTTTCTTT. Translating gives CASRTGTDNEAFF. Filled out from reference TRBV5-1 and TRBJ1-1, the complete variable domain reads KAGVTQTPRYLIKTRGQQVTLSCSPISGHRSVSWYQQTPGQGLQFLFEYFSETQRNKGNFPGRFSGRQFSNSRSEMNVSTLELGDSALYLCASRTGTDNEAFFGQGTRLTVV.

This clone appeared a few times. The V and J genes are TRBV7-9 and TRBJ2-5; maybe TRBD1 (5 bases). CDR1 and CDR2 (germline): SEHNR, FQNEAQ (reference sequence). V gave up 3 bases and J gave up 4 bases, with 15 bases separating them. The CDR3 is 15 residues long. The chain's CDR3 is CASSLLGARGETQYF. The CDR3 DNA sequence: TGTGCCAGCAGCTTGCTAGGGGCTAGGGGAGAGACCCAGTACTTC.

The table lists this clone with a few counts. CDR3 nucleotides: TGTGCCAGCCAAGAGCGGGGGATTATGGATACGCAGTATTTT. Protein: CASQERGIMDTQYF. The chain uses TRBV2 and TRBJ2-3; TRBD2 matches 8 bases. CDR1 is SNHLY, CDR2 FYNNEI, per germline. Trimming took 8 bases from V and 6 from J; bases not matched to a gene: 10. The CDR3 is 14 amino acids.

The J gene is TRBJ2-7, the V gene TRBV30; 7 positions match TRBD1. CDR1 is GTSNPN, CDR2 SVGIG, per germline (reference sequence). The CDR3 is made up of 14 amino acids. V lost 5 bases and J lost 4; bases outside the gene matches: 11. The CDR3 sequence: CAWSPGTVLYEQYF. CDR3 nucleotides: TGTGCCTGGTCCCCCGGGACAGTTTTATACGAGCAGTACTTC.

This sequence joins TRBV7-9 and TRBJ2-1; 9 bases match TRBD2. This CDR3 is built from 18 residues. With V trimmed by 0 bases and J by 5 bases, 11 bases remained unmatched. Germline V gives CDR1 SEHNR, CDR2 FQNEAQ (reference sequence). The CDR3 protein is CASSLAPVSSGNHNEQFF. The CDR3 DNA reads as TGTGCCAGCAGCTTAGCGCCGGTATCTAGCGGGAATCACAATGAGCAGTTCTTC.